Reported below is one T cell receptor (beta chain). The antigen remains undetermined. With 10-nucleotide random UMIs included, cDNA was synthesized by 5'RACE. MiXCR, applied by TCRdb to the 5' RACE reads, yields one record per CDR3 protein. This sample has around 97,000 distinct CDR3 sequences, with under 14% found just once. The data were taken from a study of neurological immune-mediated disorders. Germline CDR1 and CDR2: SEHNR and FQNEAQ (reference sequence). The CDR3 has 15 amino acids. V shed 10 bases, J shed 3 bases, and the junction held 11 bases outside the gene matches. As to time point: longitudinal time-point 3. Study-wide results and caveats: The study found the most TCR clonal expansion in HTLV-1-associated myelopathy and the least in multiple sclerosis, below healthy controls. TCR-beta repertoires seemed private in all groups, with no expanded CDR3 amino acid sequences shared.

V usage is TRBV7-9 and J usage is TRBJ2-4; 8 positions match TRBD2. The sequence was obtained from a female donor with HTLV-1-associated myelopathy (HAM/TSP). The material sequenced was PBMCs. The CDR3 DNA is TGTGCCATCGGGGGGGCACCTAGAATCAAAAACATTCAGTACTTC. Translated, it gives CAIGGAPRIKNIQYF. The whole variable domain, remainder taken from reference TRBV7-9 and TRBJ2-4, is DTGVSQNPRHKITKRGQNVTFRCDPISEHNRLYWYRQTLGQGPEFLTYFQNEAQLEKSRLLSDRFSAERPKGSFSTLEIQRTEQGDSAMYLCAIGGAPRIKNIQYFGAGTRLSVL.